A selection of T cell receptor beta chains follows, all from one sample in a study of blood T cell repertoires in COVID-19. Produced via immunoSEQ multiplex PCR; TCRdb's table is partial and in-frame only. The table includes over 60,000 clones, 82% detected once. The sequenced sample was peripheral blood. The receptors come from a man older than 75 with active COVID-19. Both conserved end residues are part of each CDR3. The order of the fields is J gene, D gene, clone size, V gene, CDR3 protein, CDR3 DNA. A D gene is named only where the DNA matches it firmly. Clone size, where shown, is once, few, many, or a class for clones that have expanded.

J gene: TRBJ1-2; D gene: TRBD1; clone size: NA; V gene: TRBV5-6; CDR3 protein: CASTHLTGGALGYTF; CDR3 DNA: TGTGCCAGCACCCACCTTACAGGGGGCGCTTTGGGCTACACCTTC
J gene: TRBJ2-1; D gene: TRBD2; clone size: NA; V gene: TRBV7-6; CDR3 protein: CASSLTGLAGGPHNEQFF; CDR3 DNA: TGTGCCAGCAGCCTCACGGGACTAGCGGGAGGGCCTCACAATGAGCAGTTCTTC
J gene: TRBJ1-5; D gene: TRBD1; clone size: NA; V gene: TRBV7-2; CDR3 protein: CASSLRSRGHQPQHF; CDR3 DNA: TGTGCCAGCAGCTTACGTAGCAGGGGGCATCAGCCCCAGCATTTT
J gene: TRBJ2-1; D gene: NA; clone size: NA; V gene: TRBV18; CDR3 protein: CASSPPNSRSYNEQFF; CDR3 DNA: TGTGCCAGCTCACCACCGAACAGCCGCTCCTACAATGAGCAGTTCTTC
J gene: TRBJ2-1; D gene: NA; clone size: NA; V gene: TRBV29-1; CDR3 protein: CSVEDPRGATVNEQFF; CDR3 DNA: TGCAGCGTTGAAGATCCCCGGGGAGCTACAGTGAATGAGCAGTTCTTC
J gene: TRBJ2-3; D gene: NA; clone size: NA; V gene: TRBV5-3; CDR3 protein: CARILSPDTQYF; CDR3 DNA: TGTGCCAGAATCCTTTCTCCAGATACGCAGTATTTT
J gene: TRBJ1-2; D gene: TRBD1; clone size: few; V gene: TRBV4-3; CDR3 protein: CASSQASGRGEGGYTF; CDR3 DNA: TGCGCCAGCAGCCAAGCCTCTGGCAGGGGGGAAGGTGGCTACACCTTC
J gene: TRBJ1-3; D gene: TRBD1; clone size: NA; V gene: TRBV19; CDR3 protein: CASKADRAGNTIYF; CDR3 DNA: TGTGCCAGTAAGGCGGACAGGGCTGGAAACACCATATATTTT
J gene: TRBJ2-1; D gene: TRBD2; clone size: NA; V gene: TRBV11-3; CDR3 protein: CASSSTSGRAYNEQFF; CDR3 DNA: TGTGCCAGCAGCTCTACTAGCGGCAGGGCCTACAATGAGCAGTTCTTC
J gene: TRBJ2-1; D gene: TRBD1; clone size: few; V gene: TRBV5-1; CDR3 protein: CASSPPGTGLDNEQFF; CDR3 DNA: TGCGCCAGCAGCCCTCCCGGGACAGGGCTGGACAATGAGCAGTTCTTC
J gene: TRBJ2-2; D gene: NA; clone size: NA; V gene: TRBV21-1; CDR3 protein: CASSKFDVEACRDKVTSITGELFF; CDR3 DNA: TGTGCCAGCAGCAAATTTGATGTGGAAGCGTGTAGGGACAAAGTGACATCCATCACCGGGGAGCTGTTTTTT
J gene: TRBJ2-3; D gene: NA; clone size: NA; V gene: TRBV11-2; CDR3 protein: CASSQPSGLSLSTDTQYF; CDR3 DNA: TGTGCCAGCAGCCAACCTTCGGGGTTATCCCTTAGCACAGATACGCAGTATTTT
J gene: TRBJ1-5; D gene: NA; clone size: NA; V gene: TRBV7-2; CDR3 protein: CASSLEAADNQPQHF; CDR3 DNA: TGTGCCAGCAGCTTGGAAGCGGCAGACAATCAGCCCCAGCATTTT
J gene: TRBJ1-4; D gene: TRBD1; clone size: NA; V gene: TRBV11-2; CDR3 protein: CASSPRQGTNEKLFF; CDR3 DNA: TGTGCCAGCAGCCCTCGACAGGGGACTAATGAAAAACTGTTTTTT
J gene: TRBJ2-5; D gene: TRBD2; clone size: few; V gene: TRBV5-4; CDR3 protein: CASSRGRGGNQETQYF; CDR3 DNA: TGTGCCAGCAGCCGGGGGCGCGGGGGGAACCAAGAGACCCAGTACTTC